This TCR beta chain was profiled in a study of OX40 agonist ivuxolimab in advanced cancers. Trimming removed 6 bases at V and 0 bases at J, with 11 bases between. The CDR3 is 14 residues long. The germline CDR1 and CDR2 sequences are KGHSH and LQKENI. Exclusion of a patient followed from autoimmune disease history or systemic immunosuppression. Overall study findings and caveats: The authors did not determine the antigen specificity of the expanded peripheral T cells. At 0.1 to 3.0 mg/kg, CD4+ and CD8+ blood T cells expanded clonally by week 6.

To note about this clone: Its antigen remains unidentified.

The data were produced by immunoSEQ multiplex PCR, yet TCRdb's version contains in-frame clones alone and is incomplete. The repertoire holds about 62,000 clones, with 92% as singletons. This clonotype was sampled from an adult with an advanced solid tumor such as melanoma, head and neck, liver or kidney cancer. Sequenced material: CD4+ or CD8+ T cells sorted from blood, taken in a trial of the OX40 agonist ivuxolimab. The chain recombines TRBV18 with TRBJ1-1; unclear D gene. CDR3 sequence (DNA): TGTGCCAGCTCCCCGGCACTCTTGAACACTGAAGCTTTCTTT. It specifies CASSPALLNTEAFF.